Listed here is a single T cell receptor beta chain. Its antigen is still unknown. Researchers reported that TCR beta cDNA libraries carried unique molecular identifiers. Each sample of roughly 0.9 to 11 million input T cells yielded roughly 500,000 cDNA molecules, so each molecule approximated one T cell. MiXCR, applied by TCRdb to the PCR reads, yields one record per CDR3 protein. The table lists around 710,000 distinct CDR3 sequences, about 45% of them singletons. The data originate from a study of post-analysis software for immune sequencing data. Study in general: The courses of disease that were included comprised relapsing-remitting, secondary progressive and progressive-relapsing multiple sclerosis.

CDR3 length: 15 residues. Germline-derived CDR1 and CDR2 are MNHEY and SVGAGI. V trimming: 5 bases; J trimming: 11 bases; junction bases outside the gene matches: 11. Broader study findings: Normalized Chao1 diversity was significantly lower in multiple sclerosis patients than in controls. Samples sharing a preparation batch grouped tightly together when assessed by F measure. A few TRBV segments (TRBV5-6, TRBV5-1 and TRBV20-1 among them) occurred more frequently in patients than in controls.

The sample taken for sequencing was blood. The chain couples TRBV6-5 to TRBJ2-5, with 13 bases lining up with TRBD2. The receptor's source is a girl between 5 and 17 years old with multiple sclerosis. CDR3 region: CASSRPGLAGEEQYF. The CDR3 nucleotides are TGTGCCAGCAGTCGACCCGGACTAGCGGGAGAAGAGCAGTACTTC.